Presented here are 10 T cell receptor beta chains from one specimen sequenced in a study of human T cells and chemical hapten exposure. The template was total RNA from unfractionated whole blood. TCRdb reprocessed the 5' RACE reads with MiXCR, giving one entry per CDR3 protein. This table holds about 81,000 distinct CDR3 sequences, less than 9.5% found once. These receptors all stem from a male donor in good health.

This chain uses TRBV5-4 with TRBJ2-2, with D perhaps being TRBD1 or TRBD2 (5 bases each). The CDR3 has 15 residues. Trimming took off 1 base at V and 5 bases at J, with 12 bases between the two ends. The germline V gene has CDR1 SGHNT and CDR2 YYREEE (reference sequence). The chain's CDR3 is CASSLPGRATGELFF. CDR3 sequence (DNA): TGTGCCAGCAGCTTGCCGGGGCGAGCAACCGGGGAGCTGTTTTTT.

The J gene is TRBJ2-1, the V gene TRBV20-1; D is unresolved. V gave up 3 bases and J gave up 7 bases, with 7 bases separating them. CDR3 length: 11 amino acids. Germline V gene lookup returns CDR1 DFQATT and CDR2 SNEGSKA (reference sequence). The CDR3: CSARGWNEQFF. The CDR3, as DNA: TGCAGTGCTAGGGGATGGAATGAGCAGTTCTTC.

The J gene is TRBJ1-2, the V gene TRBV30; D gene ambiguous. The CDR3 totals 13 residues. The germline CDR1 and CDR2 sequences are GTSNPN and SVGIG (reference sequence). The V and J ends lost 4 bases and 6 bases respectively, with 15 bases between them. The CDR3 reads CAWISEGRHGYTF. The DNA for the CDR3 is TGTGCCTGGATAAGCGAGGGCAGGCATGGCTACACCTTC.

The V and J genes are TRBV6-5 and TRBJ2-3; D is tentatively TRBD1 or TRBD2 (5 bases each). V gave up 1 base and J gave up 5 bases, with 16 bases separating them. Germline CDR1 reads MNHEY; CDR2 reads SVGAGI. The length of the CDR3 is 16 residues. CDR3 nucleotide sequence: TGTGCCAGCAGTTACTTGGGACCCCAGGGTATAGATACGCAGTATTTT. This translates into CASSYLGPQGIDTQYF.

The sample holds a few counts of this clonotype. The rearrangement links TRBV6-2 or TRBV6-3 to TRBJ1-6; 10 bases match TRBD1. The CDR3 loop spans 15 amino acids. The V gene end was trimmed by 8 bases and the J gene end by 9 bases; junction bases not matched to a gene: 10. The germline CDR1 and CDR2 sequences are MNHEY and SVGEGT. The CDR3 loop is CASRPGTGDSSPLHF. As DNA, the CDR3 is TGTGCCAGCCGCCCCGGGACAGGGGATTCTTCACCCCTCCACTTT.

This clonotype was seen only a few times. The rearrangement uses TRBV7-9 and TRBJ2-3, with TRBD2 identical over 11 bases. The CDR3 runs 16 residues. V shed 4 bases and J 0 bases; nucleotides not matched to a gene: 3. Germline V CDR1 and CDR2: SEHNR, FQNEAQ (reference sequence). In nucleotides, the CDR3 is TGTGCCAGCAGCTCCTGGACTAGCGGGAGCACAGATACGCAGTATTTT. Its protein product is CASSSWTSGSTDTQYF.

This clonotype was seen a handful of times. This chain uses TRBV3-1 with TRBJ2-7; D is ambiguous. The germline CDR1 and CDR2 sequences are LGHDT and YNNKEL (reference sequence). V gave up 1 base and J gave up 2 bases, with 12 bases separating them. This CDR3 is 15 amino acids long. CDR3 bases: TGTGCCAGCAGCCAAGTTTTAGTCAGGCCCTACGAGCAGTACTTC. As protein: CASSQVLVRPYEQYF.

This clonotype was seen ten or more times. The chain couples TRBV19 to TRBJ2-7, with a tentative D call TRBD1 (5 bases). The CDR3 is made up of 14 amino acids. V was clipped by 5 bases and J by 0 bases, with 11 bases between them. Germline V lookup: CDR1 LNHDA, CDR2 SQIVND (reference sequence). CDR3 DNA sequence: TGTGCCAGTAGTTCCGAGACAGACTCCTACGAGCAGTACTTC. Translated: CASSSETDSYEQYF.

This clonotype was counted ten times or more. The rearrangement joins TRBV3-1 to TRBJ1-6, with 10 bases that match TRBD1. V shed 0 bases, J shed 7 bases, and the junction held 6 bases outside the gene matches. The CDR3 loop spans 17 amino acids. Germline V CDR1 and CDR2: LGHDT, YNNKEL (reference sequence). The CDR3 DNA reads TGTGCCAGCAGCCAAGATTTCTCGACAGGGGGCAATTCACCCCTCCACTTT. Protein product: CASSQDFSTGGNSPLHF. The whole variable domain, remainder taken from reference TRBV3-1 and TRBJ1-6, is DTAVSQTPKYLVTQMGNDKSIKCEQNLGHDTMYWYKQDSKKFLKIMFSYNNKELIINETVPNRFSPKSPDKAHLNLHINSLELGDSAVYFCASSQDFSTGGNSPLHFGNGTRLTVT.

V is TRBV6-1 and J is TRBJ2-3; D tentatively reads TRBD1 or TRBD2 (5 bases each). V was trimmed by 6 bases and J by 0 bases, leaving 13 bases between them. Germline V lookup: CDR1 MNHNS, CDR2 SASEGT. This CDR3 is 15 amino acids long. The CDR3, as DNA: TGTGCCAGCAGGGGGGACCGACTAAGCACAGATACGCAGTATTTT. As protein: CASRGDRLSTDTQYF.